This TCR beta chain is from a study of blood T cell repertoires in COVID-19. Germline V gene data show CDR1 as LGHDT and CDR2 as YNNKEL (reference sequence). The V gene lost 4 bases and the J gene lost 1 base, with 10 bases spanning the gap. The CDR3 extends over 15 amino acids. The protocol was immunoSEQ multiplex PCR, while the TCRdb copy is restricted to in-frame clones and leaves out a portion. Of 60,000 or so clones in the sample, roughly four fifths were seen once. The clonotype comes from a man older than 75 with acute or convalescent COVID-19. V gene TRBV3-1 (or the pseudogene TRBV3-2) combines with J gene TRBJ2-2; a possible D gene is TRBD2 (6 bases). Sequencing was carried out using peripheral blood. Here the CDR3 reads CASSPWDLNTGELFF. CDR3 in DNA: TGTGCCAGCAGCCCTTGGGACTTGAACACCGGGGAGCTGTTTTTT.